The 21 T cell receptor beta chains below were found in one sample sequenced in a study of cytomegalovirus exposure and HLA in healthy donors. Primers: 60 Vbeta forward and 13 Jbeta reverse. Data came from immunoSEQ multiplex PCR; TCRdb stores just in-frame clones and leaves some out. The data show about 150,000 clones, approximately 57% seen once. The material sequenced was PBMCs. Receptors originate from a male donor in good health and CMV-seronegative.

This chain joins TRBV11-2 and TRBJ2-1; 11 nucleotides line up with TRBD2. The CDR3 is 15 amino acids. Germline lookup yields CDR1 SGHAT and CDR2 FQNNGV. V was clipped by 4 bases and J by 10 bases; unmatched bases: 9. The CDR3, as DNA: TGTGCCAGCAGCTCCCTTAGCGGGGGGGCCGGGGAGCAGTTCTTC. Protein product: CASSSLSGGAGEQFF.

The J gene is TRBJ2-5, the V gene TRBV25-1, with TRBD1 matching over 7 bases. The assigned J gene may be wrong: the sequence end matches TRBJ2-7 better. The CDR3 is 14 residues long. Germline V gives CDR1 MGHDK, CDR2 SYGVNS. The CDR3 is CASREQGRRYEQYF. DNA of the CDR3: TGTGCCAGCAGAGAACAGGGGCGACGTTACGAGCAGTACTTC.

This clone was observed once. This chain connects TRBV5-1 to TRBJ2-1; no definite D call. Germline loops: CDR1 SGHRS, CDR2 YFSETQ. V was cut by 2 bases and J by 3 bases, with 12 bases left in between. The length of the CDR3 is 15 residues. CDR3 sequence: CASSFVPSYYNEQFF. The CDR3 DNA reads TGCGCCAGCAGCTTTGTACCGTCCTACTACAATGAGCAGTTCTTC.

V gene TRBV19 combines with J gene TRBJ2-1; 7 bases fit TRBD2. Germline V gives CDR1 LNHDA, CDR2 SQIVND (reference sequence). The CDR3 has 15 amino acids. V was clipped by 2 bases and J by 6 bases; unmatched bases: 7. Here the CDR3 DNA reads TGTGCCAGTAGTATATCTCCAGCGGGATCCAATGAGCAGTTCTTC. It specifies CASSISPAGSNEQFF. Drawing the rest from reference TRBV19 and TRBJ2-1, the complete variable domain is DGGITQSPKYLFRKEGQNVTLSCEQNLNHDAMYWYRQDPGQGLRLIYYSQIVNDFQKGDIAEGYSVSREKKESFPLTVTSAQKNPTAFYLCASSISPAGSNEQFFGPGTRLTVL.

J is TRBJ2-1 and V is TRBV18; possibly TRBD2 for D (7 bases). Germline V gene data show CDR1 as KGHSH and CDR2 as LQKENI. V lost 6 bases and J lost 5, with 17 bases in between. The CDR3 sequence is 15 residues long. The CDR3 sequence is CASSPRGRTDNEQFF. CDR3 nucleotides: TGTGCCAGCTCCCCGCGGGGGCGGACGGACAATGAGCAGTTCTTC.

The rearrangement uses TRBV2 and TRBJ1-2, with 8 bases identical to TRBD1. The junction had 6 bases not matched to a gene; V was cut back by 2 bases and J by 4 bases. The CDR3 is 15 amino acids. Germline assignment: CDR1 SNHLY and CDR2 FYNNEI. For the CDR3, the DNA is TGTGCCAGCAGTGAACTGCGTGGGACAGGCTATGGCTACACCTTC. Its protein product is CASSELRGTGYGYTF. Using reference TRBV2 and TRBJ1-2 for the parts outside the CDR3, the full variable domain is EPEVTQTPSHQVTQMGQEVILRCVPISNHLYFYWYRQILGQKVEFLVSFYNNEISEKSEIFDDQFSVERPDGSNFTLKIRSTKLEDSAMYFCASSELRGTGYGYTFGSGTRLTVV.

This clone has just a few counts. The genes are TRBV7-9 and TRBJ1-1; D is ambiguous. This CDR3 has 10 residues. CDR1 is SEHNR and CDR2 is FQNEAQ in the germline V gene (reference sequence). Trimming stripped 10 bases from V and 8 bases from J, with 11 bases between. CDR3 in amino acids: CAIGMAEAFF. DNA for the CDR3: TGTGCCATCGGGATGGCCGAAGCTTTCTTT.

This clone was detected a few times. Compared with germline, one end of the junction differs, possibly owing to a read error. J is TRBJ1-2 and V is TRBV25-1; TRBD1 agrees at 7 bases. Germline V gene sequence: CDR1 MGHDK, CDR2 SYGVNS. This CDR3 is 13 amino acids long. Here the CDR3 reads CASLPRTGYGYPF. The CDR3 DNA reads TGTGCCAGTCTTCCACGGACAGGCTATGGCTACCCCTTC.

This clone was counted once. The chain recombines TRBV6-5 with TRBJ1-2; maybe TRBD1 (5 bases). From germline, CDR1 is MNHEY and CDR2 SVGAGI. CDR3 size: 15 residues. V lost 0 bases and J 1 base, leaving 9 bases between the germline ends. The CDR3 region is CASSYSPGLNYGYTF. Written as DNA, the CDR3 is TGTGCCAGCAGTTACTCGCCAGGGCTTAACTATGGCTACACCTTC.

This clone showed up just a few times. This chain uses TRBV11-2 with TRBJ2-3; TRBD1 might be the D (6 bases). V was clipped by 2 bases and J by 0 bases, with 12 bases between them. The CDR3 is made up of 16 amino acids. The germline CDR1 and CDR2 sequences are SGHAT and FQNNGV. CDR3 DNA: TGTGCCAGCAGCTTAAACAGGGCCCTTAGCACAGATACGCAGTATTTT. It translates to CASSLNRALSTDTQYF. The full variable domain, completed using reference TRBV11-2 and TRBJ2-3, is EAGVAQSPRYKIIEKRQSVAFWCNPISGHATLYWYQQILGQGPKLLIQFQNNGVVDDSQLPKDRFSAERLKGVDSTLKIQPAKLEDSAVYLCASSLNRALSTDTQYFGPGTRLTVL.

This clone was detected only a few times. The rearrangement joins TRBV19 to TRBJ1-2; D ambiguous. Germline-derived CDR1 and CDR2 are LNHDA and SQIVND (reference sequence). The CDR3 loop spans 12 amino acids. V lost 7 bases and J lost 8, with 14 bases in between. DNA for the CDR3: TGTGCCAGTAAGACTGTGGTTGACGGCTACACCTTC. Translating gives CASKTVVDGYTF. Filled out from reference TRBV19 and TRBJ1-2, the complete variable domain reads DGGITQSPKYLFRKEGQNVTLSCEQNLNHDAMYWYRQDPGQGLRLIYYSQIVNDFQKGDIAEGYSVSREKKESFPLTVTSAQKNPTAFYLCASKTVVDGYTFGSGTRLTVV.

This clone showed up just a few times. The V and J genes are TRBV10-2 and TRBJ2-7; 7 nucleotides line up with TRBD2. The V gene's germline CDR1 is WSHSY and CDR2 SAAADI. After removal of 6 bases from V and 1 base from J, the junction contained 9 bases not matched to a gene. The CDR3 has 15 amino acids. The CDR3 DNA is TGCGCCAGCAGAGAGCGGGATTCGGCATCCTACGAGCAGTACTTC. This codes for CASRERDSASYEQYF.

The sample holds one count of this clone. The rearrangement uses TRBV19 and TRBJ2-3, with unresolved D. Per germline, CDR1 LNHDA and CDR2 SQIVND (reference sequence). With 7 bases removed from V and 2 bases from J, the gap between germline ends came to 10 bases. The CDR3 has 13 residues. The CDR3 protein is CASMNTFTDTQYF. Written as DNA, the CDR3 is TGTGCCAGTATGAACACGTTCACAGATACGCAGTATTTT.

The chain links TRBV5-1 to TRBJ2-2, with D perhaps matching TRBD2 (6 bases). From germline, CDR1 is SGHRS and CDR2 YFSETQ. The CDR3 is 15 amino acids. With 4 bases removed from V and 1 base from J, the gap between germline ends came to 11 bases. The CDR3 region has the DNA TGCGCCAGCAGCCCCGGGCGGGGGAACACCGGGGAGCTGTTTTTT. It translates to CASSPGRGNTGELFF.

This clone was seen a single time. The rearrangement joins TRBV10-3 to TRBJ1-5; 7 nucleotides agree with TRBD1. Trimming cost V 6 bases and J 5 bases; bases outside gene matches: 13. The CDR3 is made up of 16 amino acids. Per germline, CDR1 ENHRY and CDR2 SYGVKD. CDR3 nucleotide sequence: TGTGCCATCAGCGCCGCCGGGACAGTGAGCGATCAGCCCCAGCATTTT. Protein product: CAISAAGTVSDQPQHF.

The chain combines TRBV30 with TRBJ1-3, with D perhaps TRBD1 (6 bases). The CDR3 extends over 15 amino acids. The ends were cut back, 0 bases at V and 4 bases at J, with 13 bases in the middle. Germline CDR1 reads GTSNPN; CDR2 reads SVGIG (reference sequence). The CDR3 sequence is CAWSVGQGIGNTIYF. DNA for the CDR3: TGTGCCTGGAGTGTAGGGCAGGGGATAGGAAACACCATATATTTT.

This clone was recorded a few times. The CDR3 spells CASSVTGQGARDYGYTF. The CDR3 DNA sequence: TGCGCCAGCAGCGTGACGGGACAGGGGGCGCGAGACTATGGCTACACCTTC. The chain joins TRBV10-1 to TRBJ1-2; 12 positions agree with TRBD1. V lost 6 bases and J lost 3; bases outside the gene matches: 11. CDR3 size: 17 residues. Germline V gene lookup returns CDR1 WNHNN and CDR2 SYGVQD (reference sequence).

The chain has TRBV5-8 and TRBJ2-5; 9 nucleotides agree with TRBD1. Per the germline V gene, CDR1 is SGHTS and CDR2 is YDEGEE. The CDR3 totals 15 residues. J gave up 4 bases and V 6 bases, and 10 bases lay outside the gene matches. The CDR3 sequence: CASTRDRVYGETQYF. The CDR3 nucleotides are TGTGCCAGCACCCGGGACAGGGTGTATGGAGAGACCCAGTACTTC.

This chain connects TRBV4-1 to TRBJ2-1, with D perhaps TRBD1 (6 bases). Germline V lookup: CDR1 MGHRA, CDR2 YSYEKL. Trimming removed 5 bases at V and 1 base at J, with 12 bases between. The CDR3 covers 15 residues. CDR3 residues: CASSAQGQSYNEQFF. DNA for the CDR3: TGCGCCAGCAGCGCACAGGGACAATCCTACAATGAGCAGTTCTTC.

As DNA, the CDR3 is TGTGCCACCAGCAGAGATAAGTACCCGGGGAATTCACCCCTCCACTTT. Its translation is CATSRDKYPGNSPLHF. V and J are TRBV15 and TRBJ1-6, with D hard to call. Trimming shortened V by 0 bases and J by 7 bases, and 13 bases separated the two germline ends. Germline lookup yields CDR1 LNHNV and CDR2 YYDKDF (reference sequence). The CDR3 sequence is 16 residues long.

CDR3 nucleotide sequence: TGCGCCAGCAGCCAAGATGGGGAGGGAAGGTTCTTC. This encodes CASSQDGEGRFF. The V call is TRBV4-1, the J call TRBJ2-1; 7 nucleotides align to TRBD2. In germline, CDR1 is MGHRA, CDR2 YSYEKL. The CDR3 is 12 residues long. V was pared by 0 bases and J by 15 bases, with 5 bases of the junction left unmatched.